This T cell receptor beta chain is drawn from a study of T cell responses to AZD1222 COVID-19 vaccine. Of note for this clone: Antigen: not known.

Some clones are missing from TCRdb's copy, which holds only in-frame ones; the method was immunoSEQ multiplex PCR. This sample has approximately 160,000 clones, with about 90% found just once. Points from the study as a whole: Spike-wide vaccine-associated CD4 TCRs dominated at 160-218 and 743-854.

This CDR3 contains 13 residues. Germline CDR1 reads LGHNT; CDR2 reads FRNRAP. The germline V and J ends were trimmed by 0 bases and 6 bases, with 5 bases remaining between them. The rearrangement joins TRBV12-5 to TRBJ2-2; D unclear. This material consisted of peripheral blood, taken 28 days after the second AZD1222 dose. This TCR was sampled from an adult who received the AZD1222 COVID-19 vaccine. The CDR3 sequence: CASGLVVPGELFF. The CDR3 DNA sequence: TGTGCTAGTGGTTTGGTAGTACCCGGGGAGCTGTTTTTT.